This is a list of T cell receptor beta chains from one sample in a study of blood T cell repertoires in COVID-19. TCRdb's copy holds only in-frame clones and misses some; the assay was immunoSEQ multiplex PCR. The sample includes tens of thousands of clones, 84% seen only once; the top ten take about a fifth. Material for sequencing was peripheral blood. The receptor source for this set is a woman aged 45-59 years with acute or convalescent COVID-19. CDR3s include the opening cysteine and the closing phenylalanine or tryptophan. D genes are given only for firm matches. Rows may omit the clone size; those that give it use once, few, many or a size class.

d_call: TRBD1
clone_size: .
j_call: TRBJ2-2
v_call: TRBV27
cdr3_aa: CASRRGHRGNTGELFF
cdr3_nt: TGTGCCAGCAGGAGGGGTCACAGGGGCAACACCGGGGAGCTGTTTTTT

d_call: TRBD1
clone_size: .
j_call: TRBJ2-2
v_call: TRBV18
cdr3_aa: CASSLRTGQNTGELFF
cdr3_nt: TGTGCCAGCTCACTTAGGACAGGGCAGAACACCGGGGAGCTGTTTTTT

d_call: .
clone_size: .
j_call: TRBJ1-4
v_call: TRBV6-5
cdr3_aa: CASRTLRTTNEKLFF
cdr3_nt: TGTGCCAGCAGAACGCTGAGAACAACTAATGAAAAACTGTTTTTT

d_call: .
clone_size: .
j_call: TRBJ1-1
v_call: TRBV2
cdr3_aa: CASRADRNRDTEAFF
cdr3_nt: TGTGCCAGCAGGGCAGATCGAAACAGGGACACTGAAGCTTTCTTT

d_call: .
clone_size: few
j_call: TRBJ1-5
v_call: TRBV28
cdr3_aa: CASSFIRGRMEYQPQHF
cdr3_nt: TGTGCCAGCAGTTTTATTCGTGGCAGGATGGAATATCAGCCCCAGCATTTT

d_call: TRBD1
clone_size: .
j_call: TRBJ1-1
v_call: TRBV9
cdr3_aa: CASSVRTGMNTEAFF
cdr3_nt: TGTGCCAGCAGCGTCCGGACAGGAATGAACACTGAAGCTTTCTTT

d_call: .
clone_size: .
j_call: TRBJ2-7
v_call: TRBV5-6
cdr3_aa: CASSWPTGPFAYEQYF
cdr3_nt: TGTGCCAGCAGCTGGCCTACAGGGCCGTTCGCCTACGAGCAGTACTTC

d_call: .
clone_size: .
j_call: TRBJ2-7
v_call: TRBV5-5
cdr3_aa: CASSLDSGYPSYEQYF
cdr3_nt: TGTGCCAGCAGCTTGGATTCAGGGTACCCATCCTACGAGCAGTACTTC

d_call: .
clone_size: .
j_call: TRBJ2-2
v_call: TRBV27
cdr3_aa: CASRYQTGRYGELFF
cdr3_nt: TGTGCCAGCCGATATCAGACAGGGAGGTACGGGGAGCTGTTTTTT

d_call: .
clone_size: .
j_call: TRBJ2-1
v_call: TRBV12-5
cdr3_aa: CASGLAMGAPRGHEQFF
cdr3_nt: TGTGCTAGTGGTTTGGCCATGGGGGCGCCCCGGGGTCATGAGCAGTTCTTC

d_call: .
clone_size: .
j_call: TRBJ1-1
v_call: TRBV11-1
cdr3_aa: CASSLGRGNTEAFF
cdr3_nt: TGTGCCAGCAGCCTTGGTAGGGGGAACACTGAAGCTTTCTTT

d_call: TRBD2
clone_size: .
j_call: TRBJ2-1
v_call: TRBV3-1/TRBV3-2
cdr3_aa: CASSLSGRFNNEQFF
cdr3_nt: TGTGCCAGCAGTCTTAGCGGGAGGTTCAACAATGAGCAGTTCTTC

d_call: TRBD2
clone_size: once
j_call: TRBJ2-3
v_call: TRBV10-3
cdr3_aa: CAISASGGASTDTQYF
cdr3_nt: TGTGCCATCAGTGCGTCGGGAGGTGCTAGCACAGATACGCAGTATTTT

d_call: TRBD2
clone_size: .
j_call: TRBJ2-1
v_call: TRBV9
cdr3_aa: CASSVTGTSGLNEQFF
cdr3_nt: TGTGCCAGCAGCGTTACCGGGACTAGCGGTCTTAATGAGCAGTTCTTC

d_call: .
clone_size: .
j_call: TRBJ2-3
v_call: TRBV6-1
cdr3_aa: CASSDGGTPTDTQYF
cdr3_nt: TGTGCCAGCAGTGATGGCGGTACTCCTACAGATACGCAGTATTTT

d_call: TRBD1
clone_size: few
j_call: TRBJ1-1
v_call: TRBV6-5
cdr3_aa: CASSYFLDRFNTEAFF
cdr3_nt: TGTGCCAGCAGTTACTTTTTGGACAGGTTTAACACTGAAGCTTTCTTT

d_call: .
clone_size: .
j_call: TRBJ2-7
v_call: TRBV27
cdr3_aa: CASSLLGDEQYF
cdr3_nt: TGTGCCAGCAGTTTACTCGGGGACGAGCAGTACTTC

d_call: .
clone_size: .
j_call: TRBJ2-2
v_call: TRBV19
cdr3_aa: CASIVGGFNTGELFF
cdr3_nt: TGTGCCAGTATAGTGGGGGGATTCAACACCGGGGAGCTGTTTTTT

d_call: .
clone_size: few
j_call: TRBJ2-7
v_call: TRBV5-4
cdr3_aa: CASSLADRTRPFRQYF
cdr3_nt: TGTGCCAGCAGCTTGGCCGATCGGACTCGCCCATTCAGGCAGTACTTC

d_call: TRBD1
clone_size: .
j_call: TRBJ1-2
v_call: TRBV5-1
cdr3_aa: CASSPQGFGYGYTF
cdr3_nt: TGCGCCAGCAGCCCACAGGGGTTCGGATATGGCTACACCTTC

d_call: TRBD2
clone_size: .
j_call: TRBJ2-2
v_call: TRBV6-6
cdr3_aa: CASSLAITGTSGGAFTNTGELFF
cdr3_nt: TGTGCCAGCAGTCTCGCCATTACCGGGACTAGCGGGGGGGCCTTCACGAACACCGGGGAGCTGTTTTTT

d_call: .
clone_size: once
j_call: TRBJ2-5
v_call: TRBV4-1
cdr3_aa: CASSLLGTIQETQYF
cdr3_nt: TGCGCCAGCAGCCTCTTAGGGACAATTCAAGAGACCCAGTACTTC

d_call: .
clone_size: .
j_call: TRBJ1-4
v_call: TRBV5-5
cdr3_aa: CASSLTGAGYEKLFF
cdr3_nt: TGTGCCAGCAGCTTAACAGGCGCCGGGTATGAAAAACTGTTTTTT

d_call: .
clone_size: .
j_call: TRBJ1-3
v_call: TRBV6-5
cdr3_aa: CATGQYPGSGNTIYF
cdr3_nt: TGTGCCACCGGACAGTACCCAGGGTCTGGAAACACCATATATTTT